The rows below give T cell receptor beta chains drawn from one sample of a study of blood T cell repertoires in COVID-19. Profiling relied on immunoSEQ multiplex PCR, and the TCRdb table lists in-frame clones only, not all of them. The sample holds around 45,000 clones, roughly 87% seen once. The material sequenced was peripheral blood. These TCRs come from a man between 60 and 75 years old with active COVID-19. Both conserved end residues are part of each CDR3. The D gene is left open where the match is weak. Rows may omit the clone size; those that give it use once, few, many or a size class.

j_gene	abundance	v_gene	d_gene	CDR3nt	CDR3aa
TRBJ1-6	once	TRBV6-2/TRBV6-3	NA	TGTGCCAGCAGTCCAAGGGGCGGTAATTCACCCCTCCACTTT	CASSPRGGNSPLHF
TRBJ1-2	NA	TRBV19	TRBD1	TGTGCCAGTAGTGCCTTGACAGGGGGCAGTGGCTACACCTTC	CASSALTGGSGYTF
TRBJ1-2	NA	TRBV9	NA	TGTGCCAGCAGCGTAGCCTCTGAGGGAAACTATGGCTACACCTTC	CASSVASEGNYGYTF
TRBJ1-1	NA	TRBV24-1	NA	TGTGCCACCAGTGACTTTAACACTGAAGCTTTCTTT	CATSDFNTEAFF
TRBJ2-7	NA	TRBV27	TRBD2	TGTGCCAGCAGTTTCGGGGCTAGCGGGTCGAGGGAGCAGTACTTC	CASSFGASGSREQYF
TRBJ1-4	NA	TRBV2	TRBD1	TGTGCCAGCAGCCTCTTCCAACAGGGGGCTAATGAAAAACTGTTTTTT	CASSLFQQGANEKLFF
TRBJ1-1	NA	TRBV7-8	TRBD1	TGTGCCAGCAACGAAAGGACAGGGACCACTGAAGCTTTCTTT	CASNERTGTTEAFF
TRBJ2-7	NA	TRBV7-9	NA	TGTGCCAGCAGCTTTCAGGGGTATTACGAGCAGTACTTC	CASSFQGYYEQYF
TRBJ1-2	NA	TRBV5-4	NA	TGTGCCAGCAGCATGGAGGTACAGGGATCTAACTATGGCTACACCTTC	CASSMEVQGSNYGYTF
TRBJ2-7	once	TRBV9	TRBD1	TGTGCCAGCAGCCTCGGGGACAGGGGCTACGAGCAGTACTTC	CASSLGDRGYEQYF
TRBJ2-7	NA	TRBV5-4	TRBD2	TGTGCCAGCAGCCCCGGAATAGCGGGAGTAGGCTACGAGCAGTACTTC	CASSPGIAGVGYEQYF
TRBJ2-7	NA	TRBV6-5	TRBD2	TGTGCCAGCAGCCAAGCGGGACTCTACGAGCAGTACTTC	CASSQAGLYEQYF
TRBJ2-1	NA	TRBV9	TRBD2	TGTGCCAGCAGCCAACTAGCGGGGGTTTACAATGAGCAGTTCTTC	CASSQLAGVYNEQFF
TRBJ1-1	NA	TRBV4-2	NA	TGTGCCAGCAGCCAGAACAGGGTGGGAGACACTGAAGCTTTCTTT	CASSQNRVGDTEAFF
TRBJ1-1	NA	TRBV30	NA	TGTGCCTGGAGTGTGGACGGGGACACTGAAGCTTTCTTT	CAWSVDGDTEAFF
TRBJ2-7	few	TRBV2	TRBD2	TGTGCCAGCAGCGCGGGACTAGTCACGGCTTCCTACGAGCAGTACTTC	CASSAGLVTASYEQYF
TRBJ2-3	NA	TRBV5-1	TRBD1	TGCGCCAGCAGCTTGGCCTCGGGACAGGGTGTAGATACGCAGTATTTT	CASSLASGQGVDTQYF
TRBJ1-2	NA	TRBV6-5	NA	TGTGCCAGCAGCAACATACAGGGCGCTAACTATGGCTACACCTTC	CASSNIQGANYGYTF
TRBJ2-7	NA	TRBV5-4	TRBD2	TGTGCCAGCAGCCAGGGACTAGCGGGAGGAACTGAGCAGTACTTC	CASSQGLAGGTEQYF
TRBJ2-7	once	TRBV5-1	TRBD2	TGCGCCAGCAGCTTGGGGGACTACTACGAGCAGTACTTC	CASSLGDYYEQYF
TRBJ2-2	few	TRBV27	NA	TGTGCCAGCAGTTTGTTCCAGACAGAGACCAACACCGGGGAGCTGTTTTTT	CASSLFQTETNTGELFF
TRBJ1-5	few	TRBV5-6	NA	TGTGCCAGCAGCTTTGGGGCCCAGCCCCAGCATTTT	CASSFGAQPQHF
TRBJ2-7	NA	TRBV6-1	TRBD2	TGTGCCAGCAGCGAACTGGCGGGAGCCCCGGGCTACGAGCAGTACTTC	CASSELAGAPGYEQYF
TRBJ2-3	NA	TRBV29-1	TRBD1	TGCAGCGCCTGGATGGGGACAGGGCAAGCAGATACGCAGTATTTT	CSAWMGTGQADTQYF
TRBJ2-3	NA	TRBV5-8	NA	TGTGCCAGCAGCTTGGCCAGGCTTCGCACAGATACGCAGTATTTT	CASSLARLRTDTQYF
TRBJ1-4	NA	TRBV6-5	NA	TGTGCCAGCAAAAGGGGAGGAGAAAAACTGTTTTTT	CASKRGGEKLFF
TRBJ1-1	NA	TRBV15	NA	TGTGCCACCAGAGCCTCGGGGGGGAGCACTGAAGCTTTCTTT	CATRASGGSTEAFF
TRBJ1-6	NA	TRBV5-6	NA	TGTGCCAGCAGCAAACAGGGAACCACACCCCTCCACTTT	CASSKQGTTPLHF
TRBJ1-2	NA	TRBV14	NA	TGTGCCAGCAGCCAAGATGTGGCAGGGCAACTATCTGCCTACACCTTC	CASSQDVAGQLSAYTF
TRBJ2-1	NA	TRBV27	NA	TGTGCCAGCAGCTTAGACAGGAGCTCCTACAATGAGCAGTTCTTC	CASSLDRSSYNEQFF
TRBJ2-1	NA	TRBV6-1	TRBD2	TGTGCCAGCAGTGAAGCGGCTAGCGGGAGGAATGAGCAGTTCTTC	CASSEAASGRNEQFF
TRBJ2-1	NA	TRBV12-3/TRBV12-4	NA	TGTGCCAGCAGTTCATCGCAGTACAATGAGCAGTTCTTC	CASSSSQYNEQFF
TRBJ2-5	NA	TRBV9	TRBD1	TGTGCCAGCAGCCCCCTGACAGGGGTGGAAGAGACCCAGTACTTC	CASSPLTGVEETQYF
TRBJ2-1	NA	TRBV10-3	NA	TGTGCCATCAGTGAGTTTGGACTCAATGAGCAGTTCTTC	CAISEFGLNEQFF
TRBJ1-5	NA	TRBV2	NA	TGTGCCAGCAGAAGGACAGCGACCAATCAGTCCCAGCATTTT	CASRRTATNQSQHF
TRBJ1-3	NA	TRBV28	NA	TGTGCCAGCAGCCTAACCGTCTCTGGAAACACCATATATTTT	CASSLTVSGNTIYF
TRBJ1-1	NA	TRBV7-2	NA	TGTGCCAGCAGCCGCGACAGGAACACTGAAGCTTTCTTT	CASSRDRNTEAFF
TRBJ1-1	once	TRBV15	NA	TGTGCCACCAGCCCCCGCGGCCCCACTGAAGCTTTCTTT	CATSPRGPTEAFF
TRBJ2-5	NA	TRBV5-1	NA	TGCGCCAGCAGCTCTGCCTTAGCGGATGAGACCCAGTACTTC	CASSSALADETQYF
TRBJ1-2	once	TRBV21-1	NA	TGTGCCAGCAGCAAATTGGGGACAGGCTATGGCTACACCTTC	CASSKLGTGYGYTF
TRBJ2-3	NA	TRBV5-1	NA	TGCGCCAGCAGCTTGCAAGTTACTAGCACAGATACGCAGTATTTT	CASSLQVTSTDTQYF
TRBJ2-3	NA	TRBV9	NA	TGTGCCAGCAGCGCGCAGGTTGCTAGCACAGATACGCAGTATTTT	CASSAQVASTDTQYF
TRBJ2-2	NA	TRBV18	NA	TGTGCCAGCTCACTGCGCACCGGGGAGCTGTTTTTT	CASSLRTGELFF
TRBJ2-7	few	TRBV15	NA	TGTGCCACCAGCAGAGAAGGGGTAGGCGAGCAGTACTTC	CATSREGVGEQYF
TRBJ2-2	NA	TRBV27	NA	TGTGCCAGCAGTTTGCGTCATCGGGTACCGAACACCGGGGAGCTGTTTTTT	CASSLRHRVPNTGELFF
TRBJ2-3	NA	TRBV19	TRBD2	TGTGCCAGTAGCCCAGCGGGGGAGCAGAACACAGATACGCAGTATTTT	CASSPAGEQNTDTQYF
TRBJ2-1	NA	TRBV18	NA	TGTGCCAGCTCACCCATTGACAGCGCCGGCGGTGAGCAGTTCTTC	CASSPIDSAGGEQFF
TRBJ2-1	NA	TRBV7-2	NA	TGTGCCAGCAGCTTAGCAAGCGGGTCAGTTTACAATGAGCAGTTCTTC	CASSLASGSVYNEQFF
TRBJ2-1	once	TRBV6-2/TRBV6-3	TRBD2	TGTGCCAGCAGCCTAGGACTAGCGGCTTCCTACAATGAGCAGTTCTTC	CASSLGLAASYNEQFF
TRBJ2-5	once	TRBV11-3	NA	TGTGCCAGCAGCTTAGGGGAGGCCCCAGAGGGAGAGACCCAGTACTTC	CASSLGEAPEGETQYF
TRBJ1-2	NA	TRBV28	NA	TGTGCCAGCAGTATTGGCGGGGGGGATGGCTACACCTTC	CASSIGGGDGYTF
TRBJ1-1	NA	TRBV2	NA	TGTGCCAGCAAATTGACAGGAACTAGATCTTTCTTT	CASKLTGTRSFF
TRBJ2-3	NA	TRBV2	NA	TGTGCGGACGGGCAGGGGAACACAGATACGCAGTATTTT	CADGQGNTDTQYF
TRBJ2-3	NA	TRBV6-2/TRBV6-3	TRBD2	TGTGCCAGCAGCCGCAGGACTAGCGGGGGAAGCACAGATACGCAGTATTTT	CASSRRTSGGSTDTQYF
TRBJ1-6	NA	TRBV5-4	TRBD1	TGTGCCAGCAGCTGGCAACAGGGGAATAATTCACCCCTCCACTTT	CASSWQQGNNSPLHF
TRBJ1-1	few	TRBV3-1/TRBV3-2	TRBD1	TGTGCCAGCAGCCAGGGACAGGCGAACACTGAAGCTTTCTTT	CASSQGQANTEAFF
TRBJ2-7	NA	TRBV6-1	TRBD2	TGTGCCAGCAGTGATTATAAGCGGGGGGGCCGGGAGCAGTACTTC	CASSDYKRGGREQYF
TRBJ2-1	NA	TRBV6-5	NA	TGTGCCAGCAGTAGGGCCGGGACAAAGCAGTTCTTC	CASSRAGTKQFF